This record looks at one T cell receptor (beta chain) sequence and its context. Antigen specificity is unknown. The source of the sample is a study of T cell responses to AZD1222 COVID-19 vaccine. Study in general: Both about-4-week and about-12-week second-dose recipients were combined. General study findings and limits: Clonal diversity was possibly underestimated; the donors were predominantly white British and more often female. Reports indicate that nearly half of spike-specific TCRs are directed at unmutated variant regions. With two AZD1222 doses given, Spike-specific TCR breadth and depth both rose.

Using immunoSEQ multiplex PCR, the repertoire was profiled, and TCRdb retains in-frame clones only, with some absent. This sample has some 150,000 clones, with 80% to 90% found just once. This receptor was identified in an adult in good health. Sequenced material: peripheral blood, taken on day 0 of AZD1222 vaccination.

The CDR3 DNA reads TGTGCCACCAGTGAAGGGGGCGCGGGAGAGACCCAGTACTTC. The encoded protein is CATSEGGAGETQYF. The rearrangement links TRBV24-1 to TRBJ2-5; TRBD1 matches 7 bases. The CDR3 spans 14 residues. After removal of 4 bases from V and 4 bases from J, the junction contained 5 bases not matched to a gene. Germline V CDR1 and CDR2: KGHDR, SFDVKD.